The 13 T cell receptor beta chains below were found in one sample sequenced in a study of Ad26.COV2.S vaccination and SARS-CoV-2 variants. Some clones are missing from TCRdb's copy, which holds only in-frame ones; the method was immunoSEQ multiplex PCR. The sample consists of some 410,000 clones, about 92% of them appearing once. Described treatment: approximately 18 received Ad26.COV2.S at low or high dose, single or two shots; several received placebo; per-sample allocation not given. All samples were drawn on day 63, counting from the first vaccine or placebo injection. The source material was peripheral blood, sampled in a trial of Ad26.COV2.S vaccine versus placebo. The receptors originated from a person aged 18-65 years who received the Ad26.COV2.S COVID-19 vaccine or a placebo.

The J gene is TRBJ2-7, the V gene TRBV7-9; 9 nucleotides line up with TRBD1. The CDR3 covers 16 residues. V was pared by 2 bases and J by 1 base, with 6 bases of the junction left unmatched. Germline CDR1 is SEHNR and CDR2 is FQNEAQ (reference sequence). CDR3 coding DNA: TGTGCCAGCAGCTTAACCAGGGGGACAGGGTCCTACGAGCAGTACTTC. Protein sequence: CASSLTRGTGSYEQYF.

The V gene is TRBV30, the J gene TRBJ2-7, with TRBD1 matching over 7 bases. This CDR3 has 13 amino acids. CDR1 GTSNPN and CDR2 SVGIG come from the germline V gene (reference sequence). The trim removed 8 bases at V and 0 bases at J, leaving 7 bases unmatched. DNA for the CDR3: TGTGCCAAAGACAGGGATGACTCCTACGAGCAGTACTTC. It encodes CAKDRDDSYEQYF.

This chain uses TRBV5-1 with TRBJ2-2, with TRBD2 as a possible D gene (5 bases). The CDR3 loop spans 16 amino acids. Germline V CDR1 and CDR2: SGHRS, YFSETQ. V dropped 4 bases and J dropped 2 bases, with 15 bases sitting between them. CDR3 sequence (DNA): TGCGCCAGCAGCATAGGTCGGGGATCTAACACCGGGGAGCTGTTTTTT. Protein product: CASSIGRGSNTGELFF.

Points on this clone: The sample carries other DNA sequences with the same CDR3. The CDR3 nucleotides are TGTGCCAGCAGCGTAGGGGGACCCTACGAGCAGTACTTC. Protein: CASSVGGPYEQYF. The chain joins TRBV9 to TRBJ2-7, with D perhaps given as TRBD1 or TRBD2 (5 bases each). The V end was cut by 0 bases, the J end by 2 bases, with 6 bases between. CDR1 is SGDLS and CDR2 is YYNGEE in the germline V gene. CDR3 length: 13 residues.

The J gene is TRBJ2-2, the V gene TRBV28, with 11 positions matching TRBD2. This CDR3 has 17 amino acids. Germline CDR1 reads MDHEN; CDR2 reads SYDVKM. Trimming at V came to 5 bases and at J to 5 bases, leaving 10 bases not matched to a gene. The CDR3 region is CASSSLSGGAWTGELFF. Here the CDR3 DNA reads TGTGCCAGCAGTAGCCTTAGCGGGGGGGCCTGGACCGGGGAGCTGTTTTTT.

The gene calls are TRBV12-5 and TRBJ1-1; 8 bases line up with TRBD1. CDR1 and CDR2 from the germline V gene are LGHNT and FRNRAP. Losses at the gene ends were 3 bases for V and 11 bases for J; bases not matched to a gene: 5. There are 12 residues in the CDR3. The CDR3 coding sequence is TGTGCTAGTGGTTTTGGTTGGGACAGGGCTTTCTTT. Translated: CASGFGWDRAFF.

This sequence joins TRBV14 and TRBJ1-6; D is unclear. The CDR3 consists of 13 residues. Trimming shortened V by 4 bases and J by 10 bases, and 11 bases separated the two germline ends. The V gene's germline CDR1 is SGHDN and CDR2 FVKESK. CDR3 protein: CASSPLQGSPLHF. The CDR3 region has the DNA TGTGCCAGCAGCCCCCTACAAGGGTCACCCCTCCACTTT.

This chain uses TRBV28 with TRBJ2-3; no clear D gene. Germline values: CDR1 MDHEN, CDR2 SYDVKM. Trimming stripped 6 bases from V and 0 bases from J, with 10 bases between. The CDR3 runs 14 residues. This chain's CDR3 is CASRREESTDTQYF. The CDR3 coding sequence is TGTGCCAGCAGGCGAGAGGAGAGCACAGATACGCAGTATTTT.

The chain is built from TRBV7-4 and TRBJ2-7, with 9 nucleotides matching TRBD2. Germline V CDR1 and CDR2: SGHVT, SQSDAQ. This CDR3 has 17 residues. The trim removed 3 bases at V and 6 bases at J, leaving 15 bases unmatched. Here the CDR3 reads CASSLGAGGRRNTEQYF. CDR3 in DNA: TGTGCCAGCAGCTTGGGAGCGGGGGGCCGTAGAAACACCGAGCAGTACTTC.

The genes are TRBV5-1 and TRBJ1-1; the match to TRBD1 covers 8 bases. Germline CDR1 and CDR2: SGHRS and YFSETQ. Trimming took 4 bases from V and 10 from J; bases not matched to a gene: 15. The CDR3 runs 15 residues. CDR3 sequence reads: CASSARDRFDLGAFF. CDR3 in DNA: TGCGCCAGCAGCGCCCGGGACAGGTTCGATCTTGGAGCTTTCTTT.

This rearrangement joins TRBV6-5 to TRBJ1-2; 7 bases align to TRBD1. V trimming: 6 bases; J trimming: 3 bases; junction bases outside the gene matches: 10. The length of the CDR3 is 15 residues. Looked up from germline, CDR1 is MNHEY and CDR2 is SVGAGI. This CDR3 is CASSHRDSPDYGYTF. For the CDR3, the DNA is TGTGCCAGCAGCCATCGGGACAGTCCTGACTATGGCTACACCTTC.

The chain has TRBV28 and TRBJ1-1, with D perhaps matching TRBD1 (5 bases). There are 12 residues in the CDR3. Trimming shortened V by 3 bases and J by 7 bases, and 9 bases separated the two germline ends. Germline V lookup: CDR1 MDHEN, CDR2 SYDVKM. CDR3 coding DNA: TGTGCCAGCAGTTTCCAGGGCTATGAAGCTTTCTTT. It codes for CASSFQGYEAFF.

The rearrangement joins TRBV6-5 to TRBJ2-7; D ambiguous. Trimming stripped 0 bases from V and 4 bases from J, with 10 bases between. The CDR3 has 14 amino acids. The V gene's germline CDR1 is MNHEY and CDR2 SVGAGI. CDR3: CASSYSSSYYEQYF. The CDR3, as DNA: TGTGCCAGCAGTTACTCAAGCAGTTATTACGAGCAGTACTTC.